This T cell receptor (beta chain) originates from a study of blood T cell repertoires in COVID-19. As originally analysed: Amplification of reference gene primers provided the estimated nucleated cell counts. Method: immunoSEQ multiplex PCR; TCRdb's copy keeps in-frame clones and lacks some. That table supplies the V and J calls and clone size; D and trimming were determined from the DNA. The table records around 300,000 clones, approximately 90% of them present only once. Patients from Seattle were sampled longitudinally, starting during active infection. Material for sequencing was peripheral blood. This sequence originates from a woman aged 30 to 39 with COVID-19, enrolled during active disease.

CDR3 coding DNA: TGTGCCAGCAGCCGTCGGACTAGTGGGGGTGAGCAGTTCTTC. The encoded protein is CASSRRTSGGEQFF. The chain joins TRBV5-4 to TRBJ2-1; 7 bases align to TRBD2. From germline, CDR1 is SGHNT and CDR2 YYREEE (reference sequence). V gave up 4 bases and J gave up 9 bases; unmatched junction bases: 10. There are 14 residues in the CDR3.